The 31 T cell receptor beta chains in this list originate from one sample, sequenced in a study of Tregs in tolerant kidney transplant recipients. The nonmyeloablative bone marrow transplants came from related graft donors, with transient mixed chimerism. Libraries were prepared by immunoSEQ multiplex PCR; TCRdb keeps only in-frame clonotypes and omits some of them. This sample contains roughly 6,700 clones. The specimen comprised CD4+ T cells from blood (PBMCs), sampled 6 months after the transplant. The receptors here all came from a human patient who received a combined kidney and bone marrow transplant. The graft donor may account for some of the T cells.

Concerning this clone itself: The read comes to an end 3 residues before the CDR3 does, leaving the germline J gene to fill in the end. The chain couples TRBV18 to TRBJ2-3; D unresolved. The length of the CDR3 is 16 residues. Germline lookup yields CDR1 KGHSH and CDR2 LQKENI. Trimming removed 0 bases from V and 1 base from J, with 11 bases in between. CDR3 sequence reads: CASSPPGLLGTDTQYF. The part of the CDR3 DNA that was read is TGTGCCAGCTCACCACCGGGCCTACTCGGCACAGATACG.

Notes on this clone: The CDR3 goes on 3 residues after the read ends, and that part is filled in from the germline J gene. V usage is TRBV2 and J usage is TRBJ1-3; 7 bases align to TRBD1. Germline V gives CDR1 SNHLY, CDR2 FYNNEI. This CDR3 contains 16 residues. The trim removed 6 bases at V and 0 bases at J, leaving 8 bases unmatched. CDR3 DNA (partial): TGTGCCAGCAGCCCCCGACAGGGAATCTCTGGAAACACC. Protein product: CASSPRQGISGNT. The whole CDR3 sequence is CASSPRQGISGNTIYF.

This clone is medium-sized by frequency. The sequence runs out 3 residues before the end of the CDR3; the remainder is reconstructed from the germline J gene. The V call is TRBV6-2 or TRBV6-3, the J call TRBJ2-5; 7 bases are shared with TRBD2. This CDR3 is 14 amino acids long. The germline V gene encodes CDR1 MNHEY and CDR2 SVGEGT. V lost 6 bases and J lost 2; bases outside the gene matches: 6. The covered CDR3 bases are TGTGCCAGCAGGGGTCTAGCGGATCAAGAGACC. Its translation: CASRGLADQET. The CDR3, in full, reads CASRGLADQETQYF.

As regards this clone: The read falls 3 residues short of the CDR3 end, and the missing part is taken from the germline J gene. The J gene is TRBJ2-7, the V gene TRBV4-2; 8 nucleotides match TRBD2. V was clipped by 1 base and J by 0 bases; unmatched bases: 11. The CDR3 is 18 residues long. Germline V gene sequence: CDR1 LGHNA, CDR2 YNFKEQ. The CDR3 sequence is CASSQAGFAGGASYEQYF. The part of the CDR3 DNA that was read is TGTGCCAGCAGCCAAGCGGGGTTCGCGGGAGGTGCCTCCTACGAG.

About this clone: The read finishes 3 residues shy of the CDR3 end, and the germline J gene is used to complete it. The V call is TRBV28, the J call TRBJ2-5; 7 bases match TRBD1. The CDR3 runs to 14 residues. The V segment lost 5 bases and the J segment 2 bases; nucleotides outside the gene matches: 5. Germline CDR1 reads MDHEN; CDR2 reads SYDVKM. This chain's CDR3 is CASSNGQAQETQYF. The sequenced CDR3 bases are TGTGCCAGCAGTAACGGACAGGCACAAGAGACC. Based on the CDR3 plus reference TRBV28 and TRBJ2-5, the full variable domain is DVKVTQSSRYLVKRTGEKVFLECVQDMDHENMFWYRQDPGLGLRLIYFSYDVKMKEKGDIPEGYSVSREKKERFSLILESASTNQTSMYLCASSNGQAQETQYFGPGTRLLVL.

Note on this clone: The read comes to an end 3 residues before the CDR3 does, leaving the germline J gene to fill in the end. V is TRBV6-2 or TRBV6-3 and J is TRBJ2-7; 8 bases align to TRBD2. The J segment lost 4 bases and the V segment lost 6 bases, leaving 8 bases of the junction unmatched. The CDR3 sequence is 14 residues long. Germline CDR1 MNHEY, CDR2 SVGEGT. The CDR3 region is CASSFSGIMYEQYF. CDR3 DNA (partial): TGTGCCAGCAGCTTTAGCGGGATTATGTACGAG.

In the case of this clone: The CDR3 extends 3 residues past the end of the read, so its final part is completed from the germline J gene. The chain is built from TRBV10-3 and TRBJ1-6; D is possibly TRBD1 (6 bases). Trimming shortened V by 7 bases and J by 8 bases, and 12 bases separated the two germline ends. The germline CDR1 and CDR2 sequences are ENHRY and SYGVKD. The CDR3 covers 13 residues. CDR3: CAIKPDSYSPLHF. CDR3 DNA, as far as it was read: TGTGCCATCAAGCCGGACAGCTATTCACCC.

This clone shows up as medium-sized by frequency. Incomplete CDR3 DNA: TGCGCCAGCAGCTTGTCTAGCGGGTACTACAATGAG. It specifies CASSLSSGYYNE. The complete CDR3 protein is CASSLSSGYYNEQFF. The chain employs TRBV5-1 and TRBJ2-1, with 8 positions matching TRBD2. The DNA ends 3 residues before the CDR3 does, and the rest of the CDR3 is filled in from the germline J gene. Germline V CDR1 and CDR2: SGHRS, YFSETQ. The length of the CDR3 is 15 residues. V dropped 1 base and J dropped 3; count of bases not matched to a gene: 3.

Remarks on this clone: Coverage ceases 3 residues before the CDR3 finishes, and the germline J gene fills in the end. The V call is TRBV5-1, the J call TRBJ2-5, with 9 bases that match TRBD2. The germline gives CDR1 SGHRS, CDR2 YFSETQ. The CDR3 runs 15 residues. After removal of 4 bases from V and 3 bases from J, the junction contained 7 bases not matched to a gene. The part of the CDR3 DNA that was read is TGCGCCAGCAGCCGATGGGGACTAGCTGAAGAGACC. Amino acid sequence: CASSRWGLAEET. The CDR3 as a whole reads CASSRWGLAEETQYF.

This clone is called medium-sized (0.01 to 0.1%) based on its frequency. Read coverage stops 3 residues before the CDR3 terminus; the germline J gene supplies the remainder. The chain joins TRBV20-1 to TRBJ1-5; TRBD1 agrees at 7 bases. The germline CDR1 and CDR2 sequences are DFQATT and SNEGSKA (reference sequence). The junction had 11 bases not matched to a gene; V was cut back by 3 bases and J by 3 bases. CDR3 length: 16 amino acids. The CDR3 loop is CSARGLGQADNQPQHF. The DNA read from the CDR3 is TGCAGTGCTAGGGGATTAGGACAGGCCGACAATCAGCCC.

This clone registers medium-sized by frequency. Read sequence stops 3 residues before the CDR3 end, and the germline J gene provides the missing end. The chain couples TRBV10-3 to TRBJ2-7; D ambiguous. V lost 0 bases to trimming and J lost 3 bases, with 12 bases between them. Germline-derived CDR1 and CDR2 are ENHRY and SYGVKD. This CDR3 comprises 15 residues. The chain's CDR3 is CAISESQALVYEQYF. The CDR3 DNA, read in part, is TGTGCCATCAGTGAGTCGCAGGCTTTGGTCTACGAG.

Concerning this clone: The CDR3 end is not reached by the read, which stops 3 residues before it; the germline J gene fills it in. The V call is TRBV7-2, the J call TRBJ2-7; 9 bases are shared with TRBD2. The germline gives CDR1 SGHTA, CDR2 FQGNSA. V lost 5 bases, J lost 3 bases, and 8 bases stayed unmatched. CDR3 length: 15 amino acids. CDR3 DNA (partial): TGTGCCAGCAGCCCACGACTAGCGGAAAACTACGAG. Translating it yields CASSPRLAENYE. The complete CDR3 protein is CASSPRLAENYEQYF.

The CDR3 bases that were read are TGTGCCAGCAGCTTACGGGGCGGGGGTAACACTGAA. Its translation is CASSLRGGGNTE. The complete CDR3 sequence is CASSLRGGGNTEAFF. The chain carries TRBV7-9 and TRBJ1-1; weak D call: TRBD1 (5 bases). The sequenced fragment ends 3 residues before the CDR3 boundary, so the rest is inferred from the germline J gene. Trimming took 2 bases from V and 2 from J, leaving 12 bases between them. CDR3 length: 15 amino acids. Germline V gene lookup returns CDR1 SEHNR and CDR2 FQNEAQ (reference sequence).

A word on this clone: The read stops 3 residues short of the end of the CDR3; the missing end is completed from the germline J gene. V usage is TRBV30 and J usage is TRBJ2-5; D is unresolved. Per germline, CDR1 GTSNPN and CDR2 SVGIG (reference sequence). Trimming took off 1 base at V and 5 bases at J, with 11 bases between the two ends. This CDR3 region has 13 residues. This CDR3 is CAWSGGQRETQYF. The CDR3 bases that were read are TGTGCCTGGAGTGGTGGGCAACGGGAGACC.

As to this clone: The CDR3 extends 3 residues past the end of the read, so its final part is completed from the germline J gene. The chain is built from TRBV5-1 and TRBJ1-6; TRBD1 matches 9 bases. CDR3 length equals 18 residues. Per germline, CDR1 SGHRS and CDR2 YFSETQ. With 0 bases clipped from V and 4 bases from J, the junction kept 8 bases outside the gene matches. CDR3 DNA, as far as it was read: TGCGCCAGCAGCTTGGTGGTGCGGACAGGGGCATATAATTCACCC. Translated: CASSLVVRTGAYNSP. The whole CDR3 protein reads CASSLVVRTGAYNSPLHF. Full variable domain (remainder filled in from reference TRBV5-1 and TRBJ1-6): KAGVTQTPRYLIKTRGQQVTLSCSPISGHRSVSWYQQTPGQGLQFLFEYFSETQRNKGNFPGRFSGRQFSNSRSEMNVSTLELGDSALYLCASSLVVRTGAYNSPLHFGNGTRLTVT.

In the case of this clone: With the read ending 3 residues before the CDR3 end, the germline J gene is used to fill in that end. The chain couples TRBV19 to TRBJ1-3, with TRBD1 matching 8 bases. The CDR3 is 19 amino acids. Germline loops: CDR1 LNHDA, CDR2 SQIVND (reference sequence). Trimming took 6 bases from V and 1 from J; bases not matched to a gene: 17. The CDR3 DNA, read in part, is TGTGCCAGTAGCGGACAGGGACCCGTTGGTGAAGTATCTGGAAACACC. Translation gives CASSGQGPVGEVSGNT. The whole CDR3 reads CASSGQGPVGEVSGNTIYF. The full variable domain, its missing parts supplied by reference TRBV19 and TRBJ1-3, is DGGITQSPKYLFRKEGQNVTLSCEQNLNHDAMYWYRQDPGQGLRLIYYSQIVNDFQKGDIAEGYSVSREKKESFPLTVTSAQKNPTAFYLCASSGQGPVGEVSGNTIYFGEGSWLTVV.

In the case of this clone: Read sequence stops 3 residues before the CDR3 end, and the germline J gene provides the missing end. The chain employs TRBV5-1 and TRBJ2-3; D possibly corresponds to TRBD1 (6 bases). CDR3 size: 14 residues. V was shortened by 2 bases and J by 2 bases, with 9 bases between the two germline ends. The germline V gene has CDR1 SGHRS and CDR2 YFSETQ. Partial CDR3 DNA: TGCGCCAGCAGCTTACAGGGATCCACAGATACG. It is translated as CASSLQGSTDT. The whole CDR3 sequence is CASSLQGSTDTQYF.

In the case of this clone: The CDR3 end falls 3 residues outside the read, so it is completed with the germline J gene. The V call is TRBV5-1, the J call TRBJ1-1; no clear D gene. V lost 0 bases and J lost 1, with 7 bases in between. The CDR3 covers 14 residues. Germline CDR1 reads SGHRS; CDR2 reads YFSETQ. CDR3 residues: CASSLDPGNTEAFF. The DNA read from the CDR3 is TGCGCCAGCAGCTTGGACCCAGGGAACACTGAA.

On this clone: The read falls 3 residues short of the CDR3 end, and the missing part is taken from the germline J gene. The rearrangement uses TRBV28 and TRBJ2-7, with 7 nucleotides matching TRBD2. The CDR3 loop spans 14 amino acids. Germline V CDR1 and CDR2: MDHEN, SYDVKM. With V trimmed by 6 bases and J by 3 bases, 8 bases remained unmatched. The CDR3 protein is CASRGFGGGYEQYF. CDR3 DNA (partial): TGTGCCAGCAGGGGTTTTGGGGGGGGCTACGAG.

The CDR3 DNA, read in part, is TGTGCCAGCAGTTTTGACAGGGTACTGGCTGGAAACACC. Translating gives CASSFDRVLAGNT. The CDR3 as a whole reads CASSFDRVLAGNTIYF. The chain couples TRBV2 to TRBJ1-3, with 7 bases identical to TRBD1. The read stops 3 residues short of the end of the CDR3; the missing end is completed from the germline J gene. The CDR3 spans 16 residues. CDR1 and CDR2 (germline): SNHLY, FYNNEI. The V and J ends lost 5 bases and 2 bases, in that order; junction bases with no gene match: 9.

A note on this clone: The read halts 3 residues ahead of the CDR3 end, with the missing end drawn from the germline J gene. This chain links TRBV18 with TRBJ2-2; 11 positions agree with TRBD2. This CDR3 is 16 amino acids long. CDR1 and CDR2 from the germline V gene are KGHSH and LQKENI. The ends lost 3 bases at V and 5 bases at J; junction bases unmatched: 5. The CDR3 spells CASSPRTSGLTGELFF. Incomplete CDR3 DNA: TGTGCCAGCTCACCGAGGACTAGCGGGCTTACCGGGGAG.

About this clone: The sequence runs out 3 residues before the end of the CDR3; the remainder is reconstructed from the germline J gene. This chain links TRBV28 with TRBJ1-2; 8 bases agree with TRBD1. V trimming: 7 bases; J trimming: 3 bases; junction bases outside the gene matches: 7. In germline, CDR1 is MDHEN, CDR2 SYDVKM. The CDR3 consists of 14 residues. CDR3 DNA (partial): TGTGCCAGCAATTGGGGACAGGCCCACTATGGC. Residues: CASNWGQAHYG. The whole CDR3 reads CASNWGQAHYGYTF.

About this clone itself: The read halts 3 residues ahead of the CDR3 end, with the missing end drawn from the germline J gene. The chain carries TRBV9 and TRBJ1-1; TRBD1 agrees at 8 bases. The length of the CDR3 is 17 residues. Per the germline V gene, CDR1 is SGDLS and CDR2 is YYNGEE. V dropped 0 bases and J dropped 6; count of bases not matched to a gene: 13. CDR3 protein: CASSVALGQGYGSEAFF. The CDR3 bases that were read are TGTGCCAGCAGCGTAGCCCTAGGACAGGGCTATGGCTCTGAA.

Comments on this clone: The CDR3 is cut off 3 residues early in the read; its end comes from the germline J gene. The chain is built from TRBV5-6 and TRBJ1-6; TRBD1 aligns across 7 bases. After removal of 1 base from V and 5 bases from J, the junction contained 0 bases not matched to a gene. This CDR3 region has 14 residues. In germline, CDR1 is SGHDT, CDR2 YYEEEE. This CDR3 is CASSLQGDNSPLHF. CDR3 DNA (partial): TGTGCCAGCAGCTTGCAGGGGGATAATTCACCC.

Considering frequency, this clone is medium-sized. The CDR3 extends 3 residues past the end of the read, so its final part is completed from the germline J gene. The rearrangement joins TRBV10-1 to TRBJ2-2; possible D gene TRBD2, 5 bases. The germline gives CDR1 WNHNN, CDR2 SYGVQD (reference sequence). The length of the CDR3 is 14 residues. The germline V and J ends were trimmed by 7 bases and 6 bases, with 15 bases remaining between them. The CDR3 is CASIGLVGAGELFF. CDR3 DNA, as far as it was read: TGCGCCAGCATCGGATTGGTCGGGGCCGGGGAG.

Worth noting for this clone: Read sequence stops 3 residues before the CDR3 end, and the germline J gene provides the missing end. The chain employs TRBV28 and TRBJ1-1, with D uncertain. CDR3 length: 15 amino acids. From germline, CDR1 is MDHEN and CDR2 SYDVKM. Trimming cost V 3 bases and J 0 bases, with 11 bases left between them. Incomplete CDR3 DNA: TGTGCCAGCAGTTTCACAGTCTTCATGAACACTGAA. Translating it yields CASSFTVFMNTE. The full-length CDR3 reads as CASSFTVFMNTEAFF.

On this clone itself: The sequenced fragment ends 3 residues before the CDR3 boundary, so the rest is inferred from the germline J gene. The chain employs TRBV7-2 and TRBJ2-2; weak D call: TRBD1 (6 bases). The CDR3 covers 14 residues. Looked up from germline, CDR1 is SGHTA and CDR2 is FQGNSA. V lost 2 bases, J lost 8 bases, and 12 bases lay in between. This CDR3 reads CASSLTRGRGELFF. The CDR3 DNA, read in part, is TGTGCCAGCAGCTTAACCAGGGGTAGGGGGGAG.

With respect to this clone: One end of the junction varies from germline; a read error may be responsible. Sequencing ends 3 residues short of the CDR3 end; the germline J gene provides the rest. The rearrangement joins TRBV4-2 to TRBJ2-7; 10 nucleotides line up with TRBD2. The CDR3 totals 16 residues. Germline values: CDR1 LGHNA, CDR2 YNFKEQ. The CDR3 sequence is CASSQDFASGSYEQYF. CDR3 bases read: TGCGCCAGCAGCCAAGATTTCGCTAGCGGGAGCTACGAG.

A note on this clone: The read halts 3 residues ahead of the CDR3 end, with the missing end drawn from the germline J gene. This chain connects TRBV10-2 to TRBJ1-1; 9 positions match TRBD1. This CDR3 spans 14 amino acids. V lost 5 bases to trimming and J lost 4 bases; unmatched junction nucleotides: 5. Germline CDR1 and CDR2: WSHSY and SAAADI. The CDR3 loop is CASSRQQGATEAFF. Partial CDR3 DNA: TGCGCCAGCAGTAGACAACAGGGGGCCACTGAA.

This clone registers medium-sized by frequency. The read is 3 residues too short to cover the CDR3 end, so that end is filled in from the germline J gene. The chain has TRBV20-1 and TRBJ1-2; 7 bases match TRBD1. CDR1 is DFQATT, CDR2 SNEGSKA, per germline (reference sequence). Germline trimming cut 0 bases from V and 7 bases from J; bases unmatched to any gene: 8. The CDR3 has 14 amino acids. The CDR3 DNA, read in part, is TGCAGTGCTAGAGATGCACAGGGGATGGGTGGC. Translated: CSARDAQGMGG. The CDR3, in full, reads CSARDAQGMGGYTF.

Concerning this clone itself: The CDR3 extends 3 residues past the end of the read, so its final part is completed from the germline J gene. J is TRBJ2-7 and V is TRBV20-1; the D gene is possibly TRBD1 (5 bases). V lost 6 bases and J 2 bases, leaving 5 bases between the germline ends. Germline V gives CDR1 DFQATT, CDR2 SNEGSKA (reference sequence). This CDR3 spans 10 amino acids. The CDR3 loop reads CSAGAYEQYF. The CDR3 DNA, read in part, is TGCAGTGCAGGGGCCTACGAG.